The 15 T cell receptor beta chains listed next were all sequenced from one sample in a study of cytomegalovirus exposure and HLA in healthy donors (TCRdb year 2017). Receptor amplification or capture employed the immunoSEQ multiplex PCR assay. For the multiplex PCR, a mixture combining 60 forward primers for TCR Vbeta segments and 13 reverse primers for TCR Jbeta segments was used. TCRdb limited this immuneACCESS table to in-frame rearrangements with V and J called. A share of clones is missing; checked studies link under half to unresolved V genes, and the rest is unexplained. Counted in this sample were about 170,000 clones; about four fifths of them appeared once. The ten largest clones add up to 1.5% of the sample. The sequencing sample was made of PBMCs. Source of these receptors: a male donor in good health and CMV-seronegative.

This clone was recorded a few times. Here the CDR3 reads CASSPRPGQRTGNTIYF. CDR3 nucleotide sequence: TGTGCCAGCAGCCCGCGTCCGGGACAGAGAACTGGAAACACCATATATTTT. The gene calls are TRBV5-6 and TRBJ1-3; the match to TRBD1 covers 7 bases. V shed 4 bases, J shed 2 bases, and the junction held 12 bases outside the gene matches. The CDR3 is 17 amino acids. CDR1 is SGHDT, CDR2 YYEEEE, per germline.

The chain has TRBV7-8 and TRBJ2-4; maybe TRBD2 (5 bases). V dropped 2 bases and J dropped 5 bases, with 13 bases sitting between them. Per the germline V gene, CDR1 is SGHVS and CDR2 is FQNEAQ. This CDR3 is built from 15 residues. Written as DNA, the CDR3 is TGTGCCAGCAGCTTATTCGTTCGGGATCAAAACATTCAGTACTTC. Its translation is CASSLFVRDQNIQYF.

The chain carries TRBV5-1 and TRBJ1-3, with a tentative D call TRBD1 (5 bases). Germline V gene sequence: CDR1 SGHRS, CDR2 YFSETQ. V was cut by 0 bases and J by 4 bases, with 11 bases left in between. This CDR3 is 15 amino acids long. Here the CDR3 reads CASSLVGGKGNTIYF. CDR3 in DNA: TGCGCCAGCAGCTTGGTGGGGGGGAAAGGAAACACCATATATTTT.

This clone was found once. The chain has TRBV18 and TRBJ2-7, with D perhaps TRBD1 (5 bases). With 2 bases removed from V and 6 bases from J, the gap between germline ends came to 20 bases. Looked up from germline, CDR1 is KGHSH and CDR2 is LQKENI. This CDR3 comprises 16 residues. CDR3 sequence: CASSPTSSVSGREQYF. CDR3 coding DNA: TGTGCCAGCTCACCAACGAGCTCCGTTTCAGGGCGCGAGCAGTACTTC.

The chain recombines TRBV9 with TRBJ2-3; 10 bases align to TRBD1. Trimming at V came to 0 bases and at J to 6 bases, leaving 4 bases not matched to a gene. The CDR3 length is 15 residues. Germline V gives CDR1 SGDLS, CDR2 YYNGEE. The CDR3 reads CASSVAGTGVDTQYF. CDR3 in DNA: TGTGCCAGCAGCGTAGCCGGGACAGGGGTGGATACGCAGTATTTT.

V is TRBV7-9 and J is TRBJ2-7; a weak D match, TRBD2 (6 bases). V lost 7 bases to trimming and J lost 2 bases, with 15 bases between them. Germline V gene sequence: CDR1 SEHNR, CDR2 FQNEAQ (reference sequence). CDR3 length equals 14 residues. The CDR3 nucleotides are TGTGCCAGCACCGAAGTGGGGGGTCCCTACGAGCAGTACTTC. Amino acids: CASTEVGGPYEQYF.

This chain connects TRBV28 to TRBJ2-2, with D hard to call. The CDR3 contains 14 residues. Germline V CDR1 and CDR2: MDHEN, SYDVKM. Trimming shortened V by 6 bases and J by 5 bases, and 13 bases separated the two germline ends. The CDR3 protein is CASRELRTTGELFF. The CDR3 region has the DNA TGTGCCAGCAGGGAGCTCCGTACGACCGGGGAGCTGTTTTTT.

The rearrangement uses TRBV14 and TRBJ2-7; D unclear. With 1 base removed from V and 2 bases from J, the gap between germline ends came to 15 bases. The CDR3 sequence is 16 residues long. The germline CDR1 and CDR2 sequences are SGHDN and FVKESK. In DNA, the CDR3 is TGTGCCAGCAGCCAAGGATTGGCCTTAGGAGCCTACGAGCAGTACTTC. Its protein product is CASSQGLALGAYEQYF. Combining the CDR3 with reference TRBV14 and TRBJ2-7 gives the whole variable domain EAGVTQFPSHSVIEKGQTVTLRCDPISGHDNLYWYRRVMGKEIKFLLHFVKESKQDESGMPNNRFLAERTGGTYSTLKVQPAELEDSGVYFCASSQGLALGAYEQYFGPGTRLTVT.

The chain combines TRBV19 with TRBJ1-1, with 8 bases fitting TRBD1. V lost 5 bases and J lost 1; bases outside the gene matches: 12. The CDR3 sequence is 17 residues long. Germline-derived CDR1 and CDR2 are LNHDA and SQIVND (reference sequence). The CDR3 DNA reads as TGTGCCAGTAGTTTAACAGGGGGTTCTTTTGCGAACACTGAAGCTTTCTTT. Its protein product is CASSLTGGSFANTEAFF.

The chain links TRBV10-3 to TRBJ2-7; 10 positions agree with TRBD1. Germline V gene sequence: CDR1 ENHRY, CDR2 SYGVKD. The V and J ends lost 8 bases and 2 bases, in that order; junction bases with no gene match: 15. The CDR3 runs 17 residues. This CDR3 reads CAIRGTGENISPYEQYF. Written as DNA, the CDR3 is TGTGCCATCCGCGGGACAGGGGAAAATATCAGTCCCTACGAGCAGTACTTC.

The gene calls are TRBV2 and TRBJ2-7, with a possible D match to TRBD2 (5 bases). The CDR3 has 14 residues. The germline V and J ends were trimmed by 10 bases and 4 bases, with 20 bases remaining between them. The germline CDR1 and CDR2 sequences are SNHLY and FYNNEI. The CDR3 sequence: CAIRTGFLEYEQYF. As DNA, the CDR3 is TGTGCCATCCGGACGGGGTTTCTGGAGTACGAGCAGTACTTC.

The chain couples TRBV27 to TRBJ1-6, with a tentative D call TRBD1 (6 bases). V was clipped by 5 bases and J by 0 bases, with 23 bases between them. The CDR3 extends over 20 amino acids. Germline loops: CDR1 MNHEY, CDR2 SMNVEV (reference sequence). The CDR3 DNA reads as TGTGCCAGCAGTCCGCAATATGACACAGGGATAAGCTCCTATAATTCACCCCTCCACTTT. Its protein product is CASSPQYDTGISSYNSPLHF.

The chain joins TRBV12-5 to TRBJ2-5, with TRBD2 as a possible D gene (5 bases). V was clipped by 6 bases and J by 1 base, with 12 bases between them. Germline V gene data show CDR1 as LGHNT and CDR2 as FRNRAP. The CDR3 is 14 amino acids. CDR3 in amino acids: CASGPGWSQETQYF. The CDR3 DNA reads TGTGCTAGTGGCCCGGGGTGGAGCCAAGAGACCCAGTACTTC.

This clone was detected only a few times. The chain is built from TRBV6-1 and TRBJ2-3, with 7 bases fitting TRBD2. This CDR3 is 15 amino acids long. The germline gives CDR1 MNHNS, CDR2 SASEGT. V trimming: 1 base; J trimming: 8 bases; junction bases outside the gene matches: 9. As DNA, the CDR3 is TGTGCCAGCAGTGAAGGTGTGGCGGGAGCCGGTACGCAGTATTTT. Translation: CASSEGVAGAGTQYF.

The chain uses TRBV4-3 and TRBJ1-2; TRBD1 matches at 7 bases. CDR3 length: 15 amino acids. Unmatched junction bases numbered 7, after V lost 0 bases and J lost 6 bases. Germline assignment: CDR1 LGHNA and CDR2 YSLEER. The chain's CDR3 is CASSQDHRGQHGYTF. CDR3 nucleotides: TGCGCCAGCAGCCAAGACCACAGGGGACAACATGGCTACACCTTC.